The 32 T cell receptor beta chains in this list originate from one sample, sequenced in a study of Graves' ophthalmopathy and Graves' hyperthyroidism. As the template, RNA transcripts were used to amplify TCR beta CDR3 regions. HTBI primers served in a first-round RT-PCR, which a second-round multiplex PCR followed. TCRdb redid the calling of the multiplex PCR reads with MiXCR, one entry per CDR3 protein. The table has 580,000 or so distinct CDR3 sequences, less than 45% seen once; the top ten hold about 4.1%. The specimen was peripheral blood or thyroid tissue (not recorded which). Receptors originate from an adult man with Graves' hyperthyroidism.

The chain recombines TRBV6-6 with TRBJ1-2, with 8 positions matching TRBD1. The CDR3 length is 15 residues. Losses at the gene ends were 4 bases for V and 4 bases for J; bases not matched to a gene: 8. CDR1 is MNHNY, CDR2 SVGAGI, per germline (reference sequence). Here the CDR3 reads CASSSLQGGRYGYTF. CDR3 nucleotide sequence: TGTGCCAGCAGTTCCCTACAGGGGGGCCGCTATGGCTACACCTTC.

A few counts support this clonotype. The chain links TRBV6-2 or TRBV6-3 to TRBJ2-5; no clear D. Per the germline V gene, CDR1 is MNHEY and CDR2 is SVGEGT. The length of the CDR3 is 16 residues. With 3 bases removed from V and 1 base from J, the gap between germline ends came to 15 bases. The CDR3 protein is CASSYSFDSLQETQYF. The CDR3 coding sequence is TGTGCCAGCAGTTATAGTTTTGACTCCCTCCAAGAGACCCAGTACTTC.

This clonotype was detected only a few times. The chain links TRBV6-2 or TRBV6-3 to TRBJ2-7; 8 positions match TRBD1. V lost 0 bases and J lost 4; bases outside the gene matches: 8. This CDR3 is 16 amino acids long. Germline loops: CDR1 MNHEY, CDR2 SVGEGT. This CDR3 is CASSYSKGTGYYEQYF. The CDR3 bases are TGTGCCAGCAGTTACTCGAAAGGGACAGGATATTACGAGCAGTACTTC.

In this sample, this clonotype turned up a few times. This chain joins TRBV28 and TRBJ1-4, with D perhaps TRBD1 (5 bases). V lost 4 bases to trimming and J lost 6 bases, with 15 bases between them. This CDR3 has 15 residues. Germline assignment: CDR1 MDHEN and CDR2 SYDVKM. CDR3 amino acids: CASSSPGTRHEKLFF. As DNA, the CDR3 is TGTGCCAGCAGTTCACCCGGGACTAGGCATGAAAAACTGTTTTTT.

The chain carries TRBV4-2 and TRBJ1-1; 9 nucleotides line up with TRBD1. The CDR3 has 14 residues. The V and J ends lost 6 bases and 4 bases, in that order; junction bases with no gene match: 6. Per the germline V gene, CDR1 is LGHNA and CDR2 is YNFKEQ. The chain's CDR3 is CASRETGGSTEAFF. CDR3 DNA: TGTGCCAGCAGGGAGACAGGGGGGAGCACTGAAGCTTTCTTT.

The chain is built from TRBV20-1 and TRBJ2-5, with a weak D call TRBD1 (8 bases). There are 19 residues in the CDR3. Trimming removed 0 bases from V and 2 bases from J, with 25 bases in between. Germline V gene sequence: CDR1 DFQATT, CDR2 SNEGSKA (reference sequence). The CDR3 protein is CSARDLGRSGTGRQETQYF. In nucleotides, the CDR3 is TGCAGTGCTAGAGATCTGGGGAGGAGCGGGACAGGAAGACAAGAGACCCAGTACTTC.

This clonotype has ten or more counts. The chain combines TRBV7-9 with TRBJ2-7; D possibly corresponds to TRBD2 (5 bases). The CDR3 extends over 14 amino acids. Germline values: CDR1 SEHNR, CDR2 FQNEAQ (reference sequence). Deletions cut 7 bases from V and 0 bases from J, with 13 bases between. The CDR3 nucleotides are TGTGCCAGCACCCCCTCAGGAGGCTCCTACGAGCAGTACTTC. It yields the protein CASTPSGGSYEQYF. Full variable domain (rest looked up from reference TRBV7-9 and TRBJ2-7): DTGVSQNPRHKITKRGQNVTFRCDPISEHNRLYWYRQTLGQGPEFLTYFQNEAQLEKSRLLSDRFSAERPKGSFSTLEIQRTEQGDSAMYLCASTPSGGSYEQYFGPGTRLTVT.

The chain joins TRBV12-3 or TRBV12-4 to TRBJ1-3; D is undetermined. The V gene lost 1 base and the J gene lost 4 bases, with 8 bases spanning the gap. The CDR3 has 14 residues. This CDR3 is CASSLEGFGNTIYF. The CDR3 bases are TGTGCCAGCAGTTTAGAAGGGTTCGGAAACACCATATATTTT.

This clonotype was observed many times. The CDR3 region is CSANRGGNQPQHF. The CDR3 DNA reads TGCAGTGCTAATCGGGGGGGCAATCAGCCCCAGCATTTT. The rearrangement links TRBV20-1 to TRBJ1-5; tentatively, D is TRBD1 (5 bases). Deletions cut 4 bases from V and 2 bases from J, with 9 bases between. Germline assignment: CDR1 DFQATT and CDR2 SNEGSKA (reference sequence). This CDR3 spans 13 amino acids.

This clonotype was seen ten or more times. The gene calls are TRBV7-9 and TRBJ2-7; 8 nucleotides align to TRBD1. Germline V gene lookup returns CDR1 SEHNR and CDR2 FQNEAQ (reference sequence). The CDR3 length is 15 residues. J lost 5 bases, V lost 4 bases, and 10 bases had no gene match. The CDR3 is CASSSGTGWGNEQYF. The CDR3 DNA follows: TGTGCCAGCAGCTCTGGGACAGGATGGGGTAACGAGCAGTACTTC. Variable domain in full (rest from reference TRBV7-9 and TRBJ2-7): DTGVSQNPRHKITKRGQNVTFRCDPISEHNRLYWYRQTLGQGPEFLTYFQNEAQLEKSRLLSDRFSAERPKGSFSTLEIQRTEQGDSAMYLCASSSGTGWGNEQYFGPGTRLTVT.

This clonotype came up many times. The CDR3 DNA is TGTGCCAGCAGCTTAGATGCGGGAGGCACCCGCGAGCAGTACTTC. This codes for CASSLDAGGTREQYF. The rearrangement links TRBV7-9 to TRBJ2-7; 8 bases are a match to TRBD2. V shed 1 base, J shed 6 bases, and the junction held 8 bases outside the gene matches. From germline, CDR1 is SEHNR and CDR2 FQNEAQ (reference sequence). CDR3 length equals 15 residues.

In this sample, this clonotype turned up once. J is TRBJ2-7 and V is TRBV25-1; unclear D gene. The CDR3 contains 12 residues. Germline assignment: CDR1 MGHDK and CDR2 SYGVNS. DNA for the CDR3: TGTGCTAGTAGGGAACAAAGGGACGAGCAGTACTTC. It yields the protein CASREQRDEQYF.

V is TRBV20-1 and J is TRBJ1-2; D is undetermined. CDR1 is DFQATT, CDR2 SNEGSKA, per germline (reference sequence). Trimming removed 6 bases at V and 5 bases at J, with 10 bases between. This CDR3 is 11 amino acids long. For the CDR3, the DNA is TGCAGTGCGCCTACAGAATATGGCTACACCTTC. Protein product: CSAPTEYGYTF.

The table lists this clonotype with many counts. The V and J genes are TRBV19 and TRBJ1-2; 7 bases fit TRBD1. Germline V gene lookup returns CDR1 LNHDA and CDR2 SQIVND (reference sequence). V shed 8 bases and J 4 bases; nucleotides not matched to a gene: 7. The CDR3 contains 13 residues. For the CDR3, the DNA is TGTGCCAGTTTCAAGGACAGGAGCTATGGCTACACCTTC. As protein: CASFKDRSYGYTF.

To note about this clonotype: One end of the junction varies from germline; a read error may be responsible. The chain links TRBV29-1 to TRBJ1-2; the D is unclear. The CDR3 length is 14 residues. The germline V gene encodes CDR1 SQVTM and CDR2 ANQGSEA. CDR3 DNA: TGTGCCAGCAGACTTCCCGTAGACCCCTATGGCTACACCTTC. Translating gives CASRLPVDPYGYTF. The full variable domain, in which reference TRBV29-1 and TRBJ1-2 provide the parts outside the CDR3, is SAVISQKPSRDICQRGTSLTIQCQVDSQVTMMFWYRQQPGQSLTLIATANQGSEATYESGFVIDKFPISRPNLTFSTLTVSNMSPEDSSIYLCASRLPVDPYGYTFGSGTRLTVV.

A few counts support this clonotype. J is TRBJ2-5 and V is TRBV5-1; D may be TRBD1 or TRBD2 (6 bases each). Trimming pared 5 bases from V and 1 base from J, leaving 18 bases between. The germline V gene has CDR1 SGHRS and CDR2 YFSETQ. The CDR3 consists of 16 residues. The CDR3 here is CASSPGGDTFQETQYF. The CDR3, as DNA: TGCGCCAGCAGTCCTGGAGGGGACACCTTCCAAGAGACCCAGTACTTC.

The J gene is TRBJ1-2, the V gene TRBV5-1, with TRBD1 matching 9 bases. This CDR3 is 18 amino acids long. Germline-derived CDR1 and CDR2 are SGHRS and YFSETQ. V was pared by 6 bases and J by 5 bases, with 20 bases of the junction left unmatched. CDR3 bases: TGCGCCAGCATGAACGTCCCGGGACAGGGAAGGAGGTCTTATGGCTACACCTTC. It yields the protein CASMNVPGQGRRSYGYTF.

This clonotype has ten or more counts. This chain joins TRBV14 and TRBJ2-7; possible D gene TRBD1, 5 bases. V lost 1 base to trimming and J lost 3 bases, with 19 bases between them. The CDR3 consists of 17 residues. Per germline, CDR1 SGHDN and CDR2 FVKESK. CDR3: CASSQVGAPTSLYEQYF. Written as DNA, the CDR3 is TGTGCCAGCAGCCAAGTAGGGGCACCCACCTCCCTCTACGAGCAGTACTTC.

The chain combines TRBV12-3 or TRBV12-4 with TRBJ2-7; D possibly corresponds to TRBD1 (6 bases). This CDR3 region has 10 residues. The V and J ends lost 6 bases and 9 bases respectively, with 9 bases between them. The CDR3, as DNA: TGTGCCAGCAGGCTGACAGGGCAGTACTTC. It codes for CASRLTGQYF.

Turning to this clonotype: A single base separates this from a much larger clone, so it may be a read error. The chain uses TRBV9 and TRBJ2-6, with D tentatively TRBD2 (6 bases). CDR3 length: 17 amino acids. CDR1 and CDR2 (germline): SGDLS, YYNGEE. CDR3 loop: CASSVGLALSGANALTF. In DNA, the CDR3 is TGTGCCAGCAGCGTAGGCCTAGCGCTATCTGGGGCCAACGCCCTGACTTTC.

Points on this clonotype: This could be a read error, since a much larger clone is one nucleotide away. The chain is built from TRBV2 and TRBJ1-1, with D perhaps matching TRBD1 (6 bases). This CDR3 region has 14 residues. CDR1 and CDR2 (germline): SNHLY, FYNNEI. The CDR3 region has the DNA TGTACCAGCAGCACAGGGACGGTCGGCACTGAAGCTTTCTTT. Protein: CTSSTGTVGTEAFF.

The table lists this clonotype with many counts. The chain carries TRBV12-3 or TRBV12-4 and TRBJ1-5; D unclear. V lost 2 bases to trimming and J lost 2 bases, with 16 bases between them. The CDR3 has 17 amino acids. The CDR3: CASSLNRGLAGNQPQHF. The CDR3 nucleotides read TGTGCCAGCAGTTTAAACCGGGGATTGGCAGGCAATCAGCCCCAGCATTTT.

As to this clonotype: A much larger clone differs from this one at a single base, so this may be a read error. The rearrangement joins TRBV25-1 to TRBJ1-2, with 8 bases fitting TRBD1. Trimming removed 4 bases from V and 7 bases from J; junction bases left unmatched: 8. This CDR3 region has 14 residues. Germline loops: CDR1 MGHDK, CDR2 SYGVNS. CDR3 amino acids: CASSGTGFGCGYTF. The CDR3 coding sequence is TGTGCCAGCAGTGGGACAGGGTTTGGCTGTGGCTACACCTTC.

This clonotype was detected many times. CDR3 coding DNA: TGTGCCACCAGTGATTTCGGGACTCGAACCCCCTCCTACGAGCAGTACTTC. Translating gives CATSDFGTRTPSYEQYF. J is TRBJ2-7 and V is TRBV24-1, with TRBD2 as a possible D gene (6 bases). Germline assignment: CDR1 KGHDR and CDR2 SFDVKD. V dropped 1 base and J dropped 0 bases, with 15 bases sitting between them. The CDR3 contains 17 residues.

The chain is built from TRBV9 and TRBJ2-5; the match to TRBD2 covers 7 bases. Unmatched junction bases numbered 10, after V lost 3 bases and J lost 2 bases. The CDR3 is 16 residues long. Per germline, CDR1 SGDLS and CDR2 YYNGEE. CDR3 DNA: TGTGCCAGCAGCGCCTGGGGGGGGGTCGGGCAAGAGACCCAGTACTTC. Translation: CASSAWGGVGQETQYF.

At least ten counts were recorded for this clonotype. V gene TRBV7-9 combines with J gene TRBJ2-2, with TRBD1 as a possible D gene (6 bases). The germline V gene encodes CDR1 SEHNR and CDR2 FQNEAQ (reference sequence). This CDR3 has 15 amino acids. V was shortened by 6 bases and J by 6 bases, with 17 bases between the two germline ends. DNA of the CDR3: TGTGCCAGCAGGGATCCAGGACCAGGGGCCGGGGAGCTGTTTTTT. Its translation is CASRDPGPGAGELFF.

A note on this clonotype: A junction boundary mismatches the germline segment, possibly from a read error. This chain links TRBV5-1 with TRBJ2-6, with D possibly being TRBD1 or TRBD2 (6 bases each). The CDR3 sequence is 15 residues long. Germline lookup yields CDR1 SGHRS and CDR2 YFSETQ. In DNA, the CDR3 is TGCGCCAGCACCTTGGAAGGGGGAGGTGCCAACGTCCTGACTTTC. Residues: CASTLEGGGANVLTF.

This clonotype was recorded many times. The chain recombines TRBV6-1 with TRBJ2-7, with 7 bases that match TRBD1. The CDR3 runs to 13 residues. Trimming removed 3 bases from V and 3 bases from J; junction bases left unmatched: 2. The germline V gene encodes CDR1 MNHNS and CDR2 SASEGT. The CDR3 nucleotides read TGTGCCAGCAGTGAGGGACAGAACTACGAGCAGTACTTC. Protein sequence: CASSEGQNYEQYF.

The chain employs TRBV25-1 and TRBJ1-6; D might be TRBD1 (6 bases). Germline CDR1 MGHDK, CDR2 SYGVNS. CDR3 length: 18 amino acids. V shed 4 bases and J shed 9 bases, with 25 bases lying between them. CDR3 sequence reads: CASSARGSRYRESSPLHF. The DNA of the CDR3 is TGTGCCAGCAGTGCTAGGGGTTCTCGATACAGGGAGAGTTCACCCCTCCACTTT. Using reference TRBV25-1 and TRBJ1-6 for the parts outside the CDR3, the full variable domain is EADIYQTPRYLVIGTGKKITLECSQTMGHDKMYWYQQDPGMELHLIHYSYGVNSTEKGDLSSESTVSRIRTEHFPLTLESARPSHTSQYLCASSARGSRYRESSPLHFGNGTRLTVT.

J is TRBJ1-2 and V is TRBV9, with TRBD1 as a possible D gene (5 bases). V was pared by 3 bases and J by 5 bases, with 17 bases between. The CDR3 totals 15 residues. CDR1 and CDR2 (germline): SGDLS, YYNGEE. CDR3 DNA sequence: TGTGCCAGCAGCGCAGATCGATTCGGGGGGTATGGCTACACCTTC. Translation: CASSADRFGGYGYTF.

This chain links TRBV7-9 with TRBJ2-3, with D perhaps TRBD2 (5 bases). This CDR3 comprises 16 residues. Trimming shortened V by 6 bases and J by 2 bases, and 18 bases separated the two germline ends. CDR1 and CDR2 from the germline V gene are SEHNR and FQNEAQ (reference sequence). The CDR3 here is CASSFPRAEATDTQYF. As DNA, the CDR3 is TGTGCCAGCAGTTTTCCGCGAGCGGAGGCCACAGATACGCAGTATTTT.

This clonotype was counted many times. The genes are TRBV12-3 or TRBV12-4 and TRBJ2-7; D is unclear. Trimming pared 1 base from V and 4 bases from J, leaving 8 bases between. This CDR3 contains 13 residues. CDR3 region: CASSLERMYEQYF. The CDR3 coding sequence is TGTGCCAGCAGTTTAGAGCGTATGTACGAGCAGTACTTC.